One sample yielded the 31 T cell receptor beta chains listed below, sequenced in a study of regulatory T cells in long-lasting Graves disease. Combining iRepertoire HTBI primers with Arm-PCR of CDR3 regions, the authors built TCR beta libraries. From the multiplex PCR reads, TCRdb called clonotypes with MiXCR, one entry per CDR3 protein. Among roughly 420,000 distinct CDR3 sequences listed, roughly 15% were seen once. Time point noted: newly diagnosed GD, antithyroid drugs for less than 3 months. Construction of the TCR library relied on RNA isolated from PBMCs. The sequenced sample was peripheral blood mononuclear cells (PBMCs), obtained at new diagnosis, from a patient treated with antithyroid drugs. The receptors here all came from a female donor with Graves disease.

The chain employs TRBV27 and TRBJ2-7; tentatively, D is TRBD2 (6 bases). The CDR3 runs to 14 residues. Deletions cut 3 bases from V and 4 bases from J, with 13 bases between. Germline CDR1 and CDR2: MNHEY and SMNVEV (reference sequence). The CDR3 region has the DNA TGTGCCAGCAGTTTGGCGGGGACTCTTTACGAGCAGTACTTC. Residues: CASSLAGTLYEQYF.

This clonotype was seen at least ten times. CDR3 sequence: CASSSGTGLENSPLHF. The CDR3, as DNA: TGTGCCAGCAGTTCCGGGACAGGACTGGAGAATTCACCCCTCCACTTT. The rearrangement joins TRBV27 to TRBJ1-6; 8 bases align to TRBD1. The germline gives CDR1 MNHEY, CDR2 SMNVEV (reference sequence). J gave up 7 bases and V 4 bases, and 9 bases lay outside the gene matches. The CDR3 totals 16 residues.

This clonotype was recorded at least ten times. The chain is built from TRBV28 and TRBJ1-1; TRBD1 aligns across 7 bases. Germline CDR1 is MDHEN and CDR2 is SYDVKM. The CDR3 contains 16 residues. Trimming at V came to 7 bases and at J to 0 bases, leaving 11 bases not matched to a gene. The DNA of the CDR3 is TGTGCCAGCACGAAACGGGACAGCGACGTGAACACTGAAGCTTTCTTT. The encoded protein is CASTKRDSDVNTEAFF.

Concerning this clonotype: This clone may be a read error of a much larger clone one base away. The V gene is TRBV12-3 or TRBV12-4, the J gene TRBJ2-7; the D is unclear. This CDR3 is 11 amino acids long. The V and J ends lost 4 bases and 7 bases respectively, with 8 bases between them. The CDR3 region is CASSYFNEQYF. CDR3 DNA: TGTGCCAGCAGTTATTTTAATGAGCAGTACTTC.

Only one count was recorded for this clonotype. Compared with germline, one end of the junction differs, possibly owing to a read error. The V gene is TRBV19, the J gene TRBJ1-2, with 9 bases lining up with TRBD1. This CDR3 contains 12 residues. CDR1 and CDR2 (germline): LNHDA, SQIVND (reference sequence). This chain's CDR3 is CASTTGQGIYIF. CDR3 coding DNA: TGTGCCAGTACCACGGGACAGGGTATCTACATCTTC.

This clonotype was recorded at least ten times. This CDR3 reads CASSQVSQGTYEQYF. The CDR3 region has the DNA TGTGCCAGCAGCCAAGTTTCCCAGGGGACCTACGAGCAGTACTTC. The chain carries TRBV3-1 and TRBJ2-7; D possibly corresponds to TRBD1 (6 bases). CDR1 and CDR2 (germline): LGHDT, YNNKEL (reference sequence). This CDR3 is built from 15 residues. V was pared by 1 base and J by 2 bases, with 12 bases between.

This clonotype was counted a single time. This chain links TRBV28 with TRBJ2-3, with D perhaps being TRBD1 or TRBD2 (5 bases each). The J call could be wrong; TRBJ2-5 is a better fit for the DNA end. CDR3 length: 15 amino acids. In germline, CDR1 is MDHEN, CDR2 SYDVKM. CDR3 nucleotide sequence: TGTGCCAGCAGTTACTCGGGGAGTGGGGGAGAGACCCAGTACTTC. Translating gives CASSYSGSGGETQYF.

The genes are TRBV12-3 or TRBV12-4 and TRBJ1-1, with D tentatively TRBD1 (6 bases). Trimming removed 3 bases from V and 4 bases from J, with 18 bases in between. The CDR3 sequence is 16 residues long. The DNA for the CDR3 is TGTGCCAGCAGTTTGGTTGGGGGGCCTCTAGGCACTGAAGCTTTCTTT. Amino acids: CASSLVGGPLGTEAFF.

The chain uses TRBV12-3 or TRBV12-4 and TRBJ2-1; 8 bases agree with TRBD1. Trimming cost V 6 bases and J 7 bases; bases outside gene matches: 8. CDR3 length: 14 amino acids. DNA of the CDR3: TGTGCCAGCAGCCCTGACAGGGGCGAGAATGAGCAGTTCTTC. It encodes CASSPDRGENEQFF.

This clonotype was observed at least ten times. The V gene is TRBV5-1, the J gene TRBJ1-2, with 8 bases aligning to TRBD1. J lost 6 bases, V lost 0 bases, and 16 bases had no gene match. The germline V gene encodes CDR1 SGHRS and CDR2 YFSETQ. CDR3 length equals 18 residues. For the CDR3, the DNA is TGCGCCAGCAGCTTGGGGGCGCATTCGGCCAGGGGGCTGGATGGCTACACCTTC. Protein product: CASSLGAHSARGLDGYTF.

This clonotype was seen ten or more times. V gene TRBV6-1 combines with J gene TRBJ1-2; a possible D gene is TRBD1 (6 bases). V lost 2 bases, J lost 3 bases, and 19 bases lay in between. Per germline, CDR1 MNHNS and CDR2 SASEGT. The CDR3 is 17 residues long. CDR3 sequence: CASSESRWGRGDYGYTF. Written as DNA, the CDR3 is TGTGCCAGCAGTGAATCCCGATGGGGCAGGGGCGACTATGGCTACACCTTC.

This clonotype was seen many times. V is TRBV5-1 and J is TRBJ1-2, with TRBD1 as a possible D gene (5 bases). CDR1 is SGHRS, CDR2 YFSETQ, per germline. The CDR3 has 13 residues. V lost 4 bases to trimming and J lost 8 bases, with 15 bases between them. The CDR3 coding sequence is TGCGCCAGCAGCCTGGCAGGGATTCGCGGCTACACCTTC. It yields the protein CASSLAGIRGYTF. Supplemented by reference TRBV5-1 and TRBJ1-2, the full variable domain reads KAGVTQTPRYLIKTRGQQVTLSCSPISGHRSVSWYQQTPGQGLQFLFEYFSETQRNKGNFPGRFSGRQFSNSRSEMNVSTLELGDSALYLCASSLAGIRGYTFGSGTRLTVV.

The genes are TRBV19 and TRBJ2-5; unclear D gene. This CDR3 contains 16 residues. CDR1 LNHDA and CDR2 SQIVND come from the germline V gene (reference sequence). Trimming cost V 6 bases and J 4 bases, with 21 bases left between them. CDR3 bases: TGTGCCAGTAGGACCGTCCATTGGGAAATGGGAGAGACCCAGTACTTC. It specifies CASRTVHWEMGETQYF.

This clonotype was picked up many times. This chain uses TRBV11-1 with TRBJ2-1; no clear D. V dropped 1 base and J dropped 0 bases, with 19 bases sitting between them. In germline, CDR1 is SGHAT, CDR2 FQDESV (reference sequence). The CDR3 is 19 amino acids. DNA of the CDR3: TGTGCCAGCAGCTTAGGTCGGGTTGGTGAAATTAGCTCCTACAATGAGCAGTTCTTC. This codes for CASSLGRVGEISSYNEQFF.

In its sample, this clonotype was seen many times. This chain links TRBV7-3 with TRBJ2-1; possible D gene TRBD1, 6 bases. Germline V lookup: CDR1 SGHTA, CDR2 FQGTGA. The length of the CDR3 is 15 residues. Trimming stripped 0 bases from V and 4 bases from J, with 10 bases between. The CDR3 DNA is TGTGCCAGCAGCTTAACGGCCCAGGGGTACAATGAGCAGTTCTTC. Amino acids: CASSLTAQGYNEQFF.

As to this clonotype: It may be a read error: a sequence one base away is much more abundant. This sequence joins TRBV6-1 and TRBJ1-1; perhaps TRBD1 as D (5 bases). The CDR3 has 14 residues. In germline, CDR1 is MNHNS, CDR2 SASEGT. The CDR3 sequence: CASKYRGSNTEALF. The DNA for the CDR3 is TGTGCCAGCAAGTATCGGGGGTCGAACACTGAAGCTCTCTTT.

For the CDR3, the DNA is TGTGCCATCAGTGAAAGGACTGCCTACAATGAGCAGTTCTTC. This sequence encodes CAISERTAYNEQFF. This chain uses TRBV10-3 with TRBJ2-1; tentative D call: TRBD2 (5 bases). The CDR3 runs to 14 residues. Trimming took off 3 bases at V and 2 bases at J, with 8 bases between the two ends. CDR1 ENHRY and CDR2 SYGVKD come from the germline V gene.

The table lists this clonotype with many counts. The chain uses TRBV20-1 and TRBJ2-7; D might be TRBD2 (6 bases). The length of the CDR3 is 15 residues. Per germline, CDR1 DFQATT and CDR2 SNEGSKA (reference sequence). Trimming pared 6 bases from V and 0 bases from J, leaving 18 bases between. Here the CDR3 reads CSAPRGSSGSYEQYF. The CDR3 DNA is TGCAGTGCCCCACGGGGGAGTAGCGGCTCCTACGAGCAGTACTTC.

The V gene is TRBV4-1, the J gene TRBJ1-4; D not certain. The CDR3 loop spans 15 amino acids. Germline-derived CDR1 and CDR2 are MGHRA and YSYEKL. The V end lost 0 bases, the J end lost 10 bases, and 15 bases lay between the germline ends. The CDR3 DNA follows: TGCGCCAGCAGCCAAGATCCGGCAGATCAGCGAAAACTGTTTTTT. It codes for CASSQDPADQRKLFF.

This clonotype was seen a few times. The V call is TRBV30, the J call TRBJ1-2; a weak D match, TRBD1 (6 bases). With 3 bases removed from V and 5 bases from J, the gap between germline ends came to 10 bases. CDR1 and CDR2 from the germline V gene are GTSNPN and SVGIG (reference sequence). The CDR3 is made up of 12 amino acids. The CDR3 loop is CAWRTGRYGYTF. CDR3 DNA: TGTGCCTGGAGGACAGGTCGATATGGCTACACCTTC.

The chain links TRBV7-2 to TRBJ1-5; D is unclear. V gave up 1 base and J gave up 0 bases, with 7 bases separating them. The CDR3 runs to 15 residues. CDR1 is SGHTA and CDR2 is FQGNSA in the germline V gene. As DNA, the CDR3 is TGTGCCAGCAGCTTAGACGGGATTAGCAATCAGCCCCAGCATTTT. Protein: CASSLDGISNQPQHF.

This clonotype was recorded at least ten times. V and J are TRBV28 and TRBJ1-1; D gene unclear. Germline lookup yields CDR1 MDHEN and CDR2 SYDVKM. The CDR3 loop spans 12 amino acids. Trimming pared 3 bases from V and 4 bases from J, leaving 6 bases between. This chain's CDR3 is CASSFGRTEAFF. The CDR3 region has the DNA TGTGCCAGCAGTTTCGGGCGCACTGAAGCTTTCTTT.

The gene calls are TRBV24-1 and TRBJ2-1; 8 bases line up with TRBD1. Germline values: CDR1 KGHDR, CDR2 SFDVKD. The CDR3 extends over 17 amino acids. V lost 4 bases to trimming and J lost 6 bases; unmatched junction nucleotides: 13. CDR3 residues: CATSDNRRTGKGNEQFF. In DNA form, the CDR3 reads TGTGCCACCAGTGACAACCGACGGACAGGGAAGGGCAATGAGCAGTTCTTC.

This clonotype was picked up many times. V is TRBV12-3 or TRBV12-4 and J is TRBJ1-2; D gene unclear. The CDR3 runs 11 residues. Between the trimmed V and J ends, which lost 7 bases and 3 bases, there was a span of 6 bases. The CDR3 region is CASTPHYGYTF. The CDR3 nucleotides read TGTGCCAGCACCCCCCACTATGGCTACACCTTC.

This clonotype has just a few counts. The rearrangement links TRBV4-1 to TRBJ1-2, with D uncertain. Looked up from germline, CDR1 is MGHRA and CDR2 is YSYEKL. This CDR3 is 15 amino acids long. V was clipped by 4 bases and J by 0 bases, with 12 bases between them. CDR3 DNA: TGCGCCAGCAGCCCTTCAGTCTTCTCTAACTATGGCTACACCTTC. Protein sequence: CASSPSVFSNYGYTF.

This clonotype showed up many times. The rearrangement joins TRBV10-3 to TRBJ1-2; no clear D. The V end was cut by 0 bases, the J end by 5 bases, with 10 bases between. CDR3 length: 14 residues. CDR1 and CDR2 from the germline V gene are ENHRY and SYGVKD. The CDR3 sequence: CAISESTAPYGYTF. CDR3 nucleotide sequence: TGTGCCATCAGTGAGTCTACAGCCCCATATGGCTACACCTTC.

The chain employs TRBV9 and TRBJ2-2; perhaps D is TRBD1 or TRBD2 (7 bases each). Trimming stripped 6 bases from V and 2 bases from J, with 17 bases between. The V gene's germline CDR1 is SGDLS and CDR2 YYNGEE. The CDR3 consists of 16 residues. CDR3 sequence (DNA): TGTGCCAGCACCAAACAGGGAGGGGGCAACACCGGGGAGCTGTTTTTT. Translating it yields CASTKQGGGNTGELFF.

This clonotype has at least ten counts. V gene TRBV9 combines with J gene TRBJ1-1; possibly TRBD1 for D (6 bases). The CDR3 totals 16 residues. Germline V gene data show CDR1 as SGDLS and CDR2 as YYNGEE. The ends were cut back, 0 bases at V and 2 bases at J, with 14 bases in the middle. CDR3 region: CASSVEGGSFNTEAFF. Here the CDR3 DNA reads TGTGCCAGCAGCGTAGAAGGGGGGTCCTTTAACACTGAAGCTTTCTTT. The variable domain in full, completed from reference TRBV9 and TRBJ1-1, reads DSGVTQTPKHLITATGQRVTLRCSPRSGDLSVYWYQQSLDQGLQFLIQYYNGEERAKGNILERFSAQQFPDLHSELNLSSLELGDSALYFCASSVEGGSFNTEAFFGQGTRLTVV.

The genes are TRBV4-2 and TRBJ2-2; TRBD2 aligns across 10 bases. The CDR3 is 15 residues long. CDR1 and CDR2 (germline): LGHNA, YNFKEQ. Trimming took 4 bases from V and 6 from J; bases not matched to a gene: 5. The CDR3 sequence is CASSPVAGGAGELFF. CDR3 bases: TGTGCCAGCAGCCCCGTAGCGGGGGGCGCCGGGGAGCTGTTTTTT.

A few counts support this clonotype. At one end the junction does not follow the germline gene, possibly because of a read error. The gene calls are TRBV14 and TRBJ1-6; D ambiguous. The CDR3 totals 13 residues. Looked up from germline, CDR1 is SGHDN and CDR2 is FVKESK. The CDR3 DNA sequence: TGTGCCAGCGGCCAAGATGGGCCTTCACCCCTCCACTTT. It is translated as CASGQDGPSPLHF.

This clonotype came up many times. The V and J genes are TRBV6-2 or TRBV6-3 and TRBJ2-1; D might be TRBD1 (5 bases). The CDR3 contains 16 residues. V dropped 7 bases and J dropped 8 bases, with 24 bases sitting between them. Germline assignment: CDR1 MNHEY and CDR2 SVGEGT. In DNA form, the CDR3 reads TGTGCCAGCACCTCCCAATCGGGTCCAGGGATTGATGAGCAGTTCTTC. Translated: CASTSQSGPGIDEQFF.